This T cell receptor (beta chain) originates from a study of blood T cell repertoires in COVID-19. After removal of 4 bases from V and 2 bases from J, the junction contained 3 bases not matched to a gene. Germline values: CDR1 SGHNT, CDR2 YENEEA. The CDR3 is 14 amino acids. Repertoires were generated with immunoSEQ multiplex PCR, while TCRdb's copy carries only in-frame clones and drops some. The profile shows 28,000 or so clones, under 90% of them singletons. Sequenced: peripheral blood. The V call is TRBV11-3, the J call TRBJ1-1; 8 bases match TRBD1. This clonotype was sampled from a human donor in a cohort sampled during active COVID-19. The CDR3 region is CASSSGQGNTEAFF. DNA of the CDR3: TGTGCCAGCAGCTCAGGACAGGGAAACACTGAAGCTTTCTTT.